The sequence of this T cell receptor (beta chain) was determined in a study of molecular identifiers for immune sequencing clone quantification. The length of the CDR3 is 17 residues. Germline V CDR1 and CDR2: LGHNA, YSLEER. V was clipped by 4 bases and J by 6 bases, with 21 bases between them. TCRdb re-derived calls from the PCR reads in MiXCR, one entry per CDR3 protein. The sample has hundreds of thousands of distinct CDR3 sequences; around 25% are singletons. The sequenced sample consisted of naive CD8+ T cells from blood, with Jurkat cell RNA spiked in. Subset indicated: FACS-sorted CD8+CD4-CCR7+CD45RA+ naive T cells. This rearrangement joins TRBV4-3 to TRBJ2-2, with D possibly TRBD2 on 5 matching bases. The TCR originated in a human donor in good health. Some libraries in this study had Jurkat cell RNA spiked in. Written as DNA, the CDR3 is TGCGCCAGCAGCCCGTGGAGGCTAGAGGTTAGCGCCGGGGAGCTGTTTTTT. It specifies CASSPWRLEVSAGELFF.